The source of this TCR beta chain is a study of a mutant IDH1 vaccine in newly diagnosed glioma (dated by TCRdb to 2020 to 2022). Study-level background: Vaccination began 4-6 weeks after radiotherapy alone, or alongside temozolomide cycles in the chemotherapy-containing groups. Of the approximately 30 treated patients, 62.5% were male and 37.5% were female, and the mean age was approximately 37 years. Prior to enrollment, patients had been given standard therapy consisting of radiotherapy alone, temozolomide alone, or radiochemotherapy with temozolomide, with the combination given to most patients. The week-35 safety follow-up took place at visit V12, and the week-47 end of study took place at visit V13. Peripheral blood was drawn at six visits: V03 (baseline), V05, V07, V10, V12 and V13. Longitudinal TCRB deep sequencing was done for 25 to 30 treated patients, wherever samples were available for exploratory analyses. What the authors observed across the whole study: Vaccine-induced immune responses across multiple MHC alleles were detected in over 80% of patients. Pseudoprogression appeared unrelated to alterations in the top peripheral T cell clonotypes detected by TCRB sequencing. The authors noted that analyses of patient blood samples could not be reproduced because of sample limitations. PBMC samples for TCRB deep sequencing were selected based on availability.

There are 15 amino acids in the CDR3, from cysteine to phenylalanine inclusive. Left in the record is the CDR3 DNA by itself, 45 bases read in frame from the first base. Trimming accounts for 1 base at V and 2 bases at J, while the number of junction bases matched to no gene is 3. The germline V gene (reference sequence) supplies CDR1 MNHEY and CDR2 SMNVEV. The intended sense of this specimen's time point label: week 35, safety follow-up. Every vaccine dose consisted of 300 ug of a 20-mer mutant IDH1 peptide in Montanide, administered subcutaneously together with topical imiquimod. Patients received eight vaccinations in weeks 1, 3, 5, 7, 11, 15, 19 and 23, corresponding to visits V03 through V10. All donors had newly diagnosed IDH1-mutant astrocytomas of WHO grade 3 or 4 that showed loss of nuclear ATRX. The samples were drawn from NOA16, a multicentre, single-arm, open-label phase I trial in Germany that tested a mutant IDH1 peptide vaccine in humans for the first time. The DNeasy Blood and Tissue Kit was used to extract genomic DNA from EDTA blood for TCRB sequencing.

The library was made by the immunoSEQ multiplex PCR assay. The hsTCRB Kit was used according to the manufacturer's protocol to amplify rearranged TCR beta chain sequences. TCRB libraries were sequenced on an Illumina MiSeq. Regarding the original processing steps: The kit vendor's proprietary platform handled demultiplexing, trimming and gene mapping. TCRdb re-hosts the immuneACCESS table, in-frame sequences only. Its copies lack some clones; in the studies checked, an unresolved V gene accounts for under half of them, and the cause for the rest is not known. That table gives V, J and clone size, and the DNA gave D and trimming. The sample includes some 57,000 clones, with 80% to 85% observed a single time. Approximately 4% of the sample goes to the ten largest clones. With respect to this clone: Its antigen is unknown. Nothing much larger sits one base from this clone, and base qualities are not available.

The starting material was PBMCs, obtained from a glioma patient whose treatment included an IDH1 peptide vaccine. This TCR was recovered from a woman aged 18-35 years with glioma. The V and J segments used are TRBV27 and TRBJ2-7, and 9 junction bases match TRBD1. The CDR3 reads CASSLFRTGAYEQYF. In nucleotides, the sequence is TGTGCCAGCAGTTTATTCAGGACAGGGGCCTACGAGCAGTACTTC.